This T cell receptor beta chain comes out of a study of blood T cell repertoires in COVID-19. Looking at the study overall: Sites across the United States, Italy and Spain contributed samples from acute and convalescent COVID-19.

Assay: immunoSEQ multiplex PCR; the TCRdb copy retains only in-frame clones and omits some. The repertoire holds 200,000 to 250,000 clones, with approximately 78% as singletons. Seattle patient enrollment occurred during active infection, with longitudinal follow-up thereafter. Source material: peripheral blood. The sequence came from a woman of 80 years or more with COVID-19, enrolled during active disease.

CDR3 in amino acids: CASSSPVYGYTF. The DNA for the CDR3 is TGTGCCAGCAGTTCTCCAGTCTATGGCTACACCTTC. The gene calls are TRBV12-3 or TRBV12-4 and TRBJ1-2; unclear D gene. The CDR3 is made up of 12 amino acids. Trimming removed 4 bases from V and 4 bases from J, with 7 bases in between.